This T cell receptor beta chain was recovered during a study of blood T cell repertoires in COVID-19. Looking at the study overall: In each case, the material was cDNA or gDNA derived from T cells, B-cell-depleted T cells, or PBMCs.

Germline assignment: CDR1 SGHRS and CDR2 YFSETQ. The CDR3 sequence is 15 residues long. The junction had 7 bases not matched to a gene; V was cut back by 1 base and J by 4 bases. Across about two dozen US areas, participants ranged in age from roughly 18 to 95 years. The data were produced by immunoSEQ multiplex PCR, yet TCRdb's version contains in-frame clones alone and is incomplete. Of about 140,000 clones listed, about three quarters are singletons. The sequenced sample was PBMCs or T cells enriched from blood (not recorded which). J is TRBJ2-5 and V is TRBV5-1, with 7 positions matching TRBD2. The origin of this receptor is a woman between 45 and 65 years old who had recovered from COVID-19. The CDR3 sequence is CASSLRGGVGETQYF. The CDR3 bases are TGCGCCAGCAGCTTGCGCGGGGGAGTCGGAGAGACCCAGTACTTC.